What follows are 21 T cell receptor beta chains derived from one specimen sequenced in a study of blood T cell repertoires in COVID-19. Sequencing was performed with immunoSEQ multiplex PCR; in TCRdb, only in-frame clones are kept and a portion is missing. The profile covers about 120,000 clones, with over 75% appearing a single time and 16% taken by the ten largest. The sequenced material came from peripheral blood. The receptor set was obtained from a woman over 75 with active or convalescent COVID-19.

This clone was detected only a few times. The V call is TRBV5-6, the J call TRBJ1-1; tentative D call: TRBD1 (6 bases). V was shortened by 1 base and J by 1 base, with 14 bases between the two germline ends. The CDR3 is 16 residues long. Germline assignment: CDR1 SGHDT and CDR2 YYEEEE. The CDR3 DNA reads TGTGCCAGCAGCTTGCCCCTATGGACAGAGAACACTGAAGCTTTCTTT. Translating it yields CASSLPLWTENTEAFF.

The rearrangement links TRBV5-1 to TRBJ2-5; 10 bases are a match to TRBD2. J gave up 5 bases and V 4 bases, and 8 bases lay outside the gene matches. The germline V gene has CDR1 SGHRS and CDR2 YFSETQ. The CDR3 contains 15 residues. CDR3 loop: CASSGASGSGETQYF. The CDR3 nucleotides read TGCGCCAGCAGCGGTGCTAGCGGGAGTGGGGAGACCCAGTACTTC.

This clone was observed a single time. This chain links TRBV3-1 (or the pseudogene TRBV3-2) with TRBJ1-2; TRBD1 matches 7 bases. The CDR3 runs 16 residues. Germline trimming cut 4 bases from V and 1 base from J; bases unmatched to any gene: 9. CDR1 LGHDT and CDR2 YNNKEL come from the germline V gene (reference sequence). This chain's CDR3 is CASSRTGLENNYGYTF. The CDR3, as DNA: TGTGCCAGCAGCCGGACAGGTTTGGAGAATAACTATGGCTACACCTTC.

The V gene is TRBV7-2, the J gene TRBJ2-1; 8 positions agree with TRBD1. J lost 5 bases, V lost 1 base, and 4 bases had no gene match. The CDR3 sequence is 15 residues long. The germline V gene encodes CDR1 SGHTA and CDR2 FQGNSA. The CDR3 is CASSLDRGIHNEQFF. The CDR3 DNA reads TGTGCCAGCAGCTTAGACAGGGGGATCCACAATGAGCAGTTCTTC.

CDR3 sequence reads: CASWEPWGYTDTQYF. CDR3 in DNA: TGTGCCAGCTGGGAGCCCTGGGGTTACACAGATACGCAGTATTTT. This chain links TRBV7-2 with TRBJ2-3, with D perhaps matching TRBD2 (5 bases). Germline V gene sequence: CDR1 SGHTA, CDR2 FQGNSA. The CDR3 contains 15 residues. Trimming stripped 8 bases from V and 2 bases from J, with 17 bases between.

In its sample, this clone was seen once. This chain joins TRBV7-9 and TRBJ2-7, with 10 bases that match TRBD1. CDR1 is SEHNR, CDR2 FQNEAQ, per germline (reference sequence). The CDR3 spans 15 residues. The junction had 7 bases not matched to a gene; V was cut back by 3 bases and J by 5 bases. The CDR3 spells CASSFGTGVGDEQYF. Here the CDR3 DNA reads TGTGCCAGCAGCTTCGGGACAGGGGTTGGGGACGAGCAGTACTTC. Supplemented by reference TRBV7-9 and TRBJ2-7, the full variable domain reads DTGVSQNPRHKITKRGQNVTFRCDPISEHNRLYWYRQTLGQGPEFLTYFQNEAQLEKSRLLSDRFSAERPKGSFSTLEIQRTEQGDSAMYLCASSFGTGVGDEQYFGPGTRLTVT.

This chain joins TRBV4-3 and TRBJ1-2, with D possibly TRBD1 on 6 matching bases. The CDR3 runs to 15 residues. Trimming took off 6 bases at V and 4 bases at J, with 18 bases between the two ends. The V gene's germline CDR1 is LGHNA and CDR2 YSLEER. CDR3 residues: CASSSLTGGGYGYTF. In DNA, the CDR3 is TGCGCCAGCAGTTCTTTGACGGGGGGCGGCTATGGCTACACCTTC.

The CDR3 loop is CASSLQGAGYGYTF. Written as DNA, the CDR3 is TGTGCCAGCAGCTTACAGGGGGCGGGCTATGGCTACACCTTC. This chain connects TRBV7-2 to TRBJ1-2; 8 bases map to TRBD1. The CDR3 is 14 residues long. Germline V gene lookup returns CDR1 SGHTA and CDR2 FQGNSA. Trimming took 2 bases from V and 4 from J; bases not matched to a gene: 3.

The CDR3 DNA is TGTGCCAGCAGCGCGAACAGGGGGAACACTGAAGCTTTCTTT. It specifies CASSANRGNTEAFF. The chain is built from TRBV7-2 and TRBJ1-1; 7 nucleotides line up with TRBD1. Germline V gene data show CDR1 as SGHTA and CDR2 as FQGNSA. With 5 bases clipped from V and 1 base from J, the junction kept 4 bases outside the gene matches. The CDR3 consists of 14 residues.

The gene calls are TRBV7-9 and TRBJ2-5, with D perhaps TRBD2 (5 bases). Germline CDR1 SEHNR, CDR2 FQNEAQ (reference sequence). V was clipped by 5 bases and J by 2 bases, with 21 bases between them. This CDR3 has 17 amino acids. CDR3 loop: CASSPPRGREGQETQYF. Written as DNA, the CDR3 is TGTGCCAGCAGCCCCCCCCGAGGCCGGGAAGGTCAAGAGACCCAGTACTTC.

V usage is TRBV6-1 and J usage is TRBJ2-3, with 8 bases identical to TRBD1. The V gene end was trimmed by 2 bases and the J gene end by 5 bases; junction bases not matched to a gene: 9. This CDR3 is built from 16 residues. CDR1 and CDR2 (germline): MNHNS, SASEGT. The chain's CDR3 is CASSELEAGGIDTQYF. In DNA, the CDR3 is TGTGCCAGCAGTGAACTCGAGGCAGGGGGCATAGATACGCAGTATTTT.

The chain recombines TRBV19 with TRBJ2-2; unclear D gene. CDR3 size: 14 residues. V lost 3 bases to trimming and J lost 5 bases, with 10 bases between them. In germline, CDR1 is LNHDA, CDR2 SQIVND (reference sequence). CDR3 loop: CASSINTGTGELFF. The DNA for the CDR3 is TGTGCCAGTAGTATCAATACCGGGACCGGGGAGCTGTTTTTT.

This sequence joins TRBV12-3 or TRBV12-4 and TRBJ2-7, with 7 bases lining up with TRBD1. The CDR3 is 12 residues long. V shed 7 bases and J 4 bases; nucleotides not matched to a gene: 4. CDR3 residues: CASTRQGYEQYF. In nucleotides, the CDR3 is TGTGCCAGCACCCGACAGGGTTACGAGCAGTACTTC.

This clone was counted many times. The V call is TRBV6-2 or TRBV6-3, the J call TRBJ1-3; 8 nucleotides line up with TRBD1. CDR1 and CDR2 from the germline V gene are MNHEY and SVGEGT. V shed 6 bases and J 3 bases; nucleotides not matched to a gene: 10. This CDR3 is built from 16 residues. As DNA, the CDR3 is TGTGCCAGCAGCAGCATTGGGACAGGACGTGGAAACACCATATATTTT. It specifies CASSSIGTGRGNTIYF.

J is TRBJ2-5 and V is TRBV3-1 (or the pseudogene TRBV3-2); unclear D gene. Per germline, CDR1 LGHDT and CDR2 YNNKEL (reference sequence). The CDR3 loop spans 14 amino acids. Between the trimmed V and J ends, which lost 2 bases and 2 bases, there was a span of 9 bases. The CDR3 DNA follows: TGTGCCAGCAGCCAAAGAGGTCTACAAGAGACCCAGTACTTC. It codes for CASSQRGLQETQYF.

V is TRBV19 and J is TRBJ1-2; TRBD1 might be the D (6 bases). The CDR3 loop spans 13 amino acids. Germline assignment: CDR1 LNHDA and CDR2 SQIVND (reference sequence). V was pared by 5 bases and J by 8 bases, with 15 bases between. The DNA of the CDR3 is TGTGCCAGTAGTTGGGAGGGGGTTCGCGGCTACACCTTC. Amino acid sequence: CASSWEGVRGYTF.

The CDR3 here is CASSLRGQPQHF. The CDR3 region has the DNA TGTGCCAGCAGTTTACGGGGTCAGCCCCAGCATTTT. This rearrangement joins TRBV12-3 or TRBV12-4 to TRBJ1-5; D call uncertain. Trimming stripped 2 bases from V and 6 bases from J, with 5 bases between. The CDR3 runs to 12 residues.

The chain couples TRBV4-2 to TRBJ2-2; D remains unclear. Per the germline V gene, CDR1 is LGHNA and CDR2 is YNFKEQ. CDR3 length equals 14 residues. Trimming cost V 0 bases and J 3 bases, with 5 bases left between them. Written as DNA, the CDR3 is TGTGCCAGCAGCCAAGATCCCGACACCGGGGAGCTGTTTTTT. Residues: CASSQDPDTGELFF.

The V call is TRBV19, the J call TRBJ2-3, with TRBD2 matching over 9 bases. V shed 0 bases, J shed 5 bases, and the junction held 9 bases outside the gene matches. The CDR3 covers 17 residues. Germline V gene data show CDR1 as LNHDA and CDR2 as SQIVND (reference sequence). The CDR3 DNA reads as TGTGCCAGTAGTATAGATCGGTTTAGCGGGAGTCAAGATACGCAGTATTTT. It yields the protein CASSIDRFSGSQDTQYF.

The chain carries TRBV6-6 and TRBJ2-7, with D possibly matching TRBD1 (6 bases). V gave up 2 bases and J gave up 2 bases, with 16 bases separating them. Germline-derived CDR1 and CDR2 are MNHNY and SVGAGI (reference sequence). CDR3 length equals 16 residues. CDR3 DNA sequence: TGTGCCAGCAGTTACGGCGGAAGGGCAGGGGCCTACGAGCAGTACTTC. This encodes CASSYGGRAGAYEQYF.

The rearrangement uses TRBV19 and TRBJ2-7, with 7 nucleotides matching TRBD1. From germline, CDR1 is LNHDA and CDR2 SQIVND (reference sequence). The ends lost 5 bases at V and 0 bases at J; junction bases unmatched: 4. CDR3 length: 14 amino acids. DNA for the CDR3: TGTGCCAGTAGTTCGTGGACAGGCTCCTACGAGCAGTACTTC. Its protein is CASSSWTGSYEQYF.